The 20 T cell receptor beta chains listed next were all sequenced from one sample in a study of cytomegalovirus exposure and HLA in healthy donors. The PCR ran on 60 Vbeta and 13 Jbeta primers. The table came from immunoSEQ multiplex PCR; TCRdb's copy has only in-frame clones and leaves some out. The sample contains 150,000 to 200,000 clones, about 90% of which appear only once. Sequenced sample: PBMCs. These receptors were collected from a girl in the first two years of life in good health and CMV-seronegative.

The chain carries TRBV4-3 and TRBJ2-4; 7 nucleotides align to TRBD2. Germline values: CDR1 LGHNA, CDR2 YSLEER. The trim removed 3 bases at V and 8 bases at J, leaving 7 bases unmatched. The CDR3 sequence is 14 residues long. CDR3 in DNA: TGCGCCAGCAGCCAGTCACGAACTAGCGACATTCAGTACTTC. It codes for CASSQSRTSDIQYF.

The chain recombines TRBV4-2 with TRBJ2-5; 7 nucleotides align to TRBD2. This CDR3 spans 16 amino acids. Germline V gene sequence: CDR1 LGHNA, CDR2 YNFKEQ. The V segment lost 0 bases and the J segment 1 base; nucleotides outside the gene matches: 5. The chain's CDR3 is CASSQEFLAAQETQYF. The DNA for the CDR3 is TGTGCCAGCAGCCAAGAATTCCTAGCGGCCCAAGAGACCCAGTACTTC.

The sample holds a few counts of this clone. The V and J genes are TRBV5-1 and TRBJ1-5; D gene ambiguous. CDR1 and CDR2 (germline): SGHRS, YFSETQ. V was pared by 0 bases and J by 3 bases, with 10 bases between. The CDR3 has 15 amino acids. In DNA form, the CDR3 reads TGCGCCAGCAGCTTGGAGGCAGGCCCCAATCAGCCCCAGCATTTT. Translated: CASSLEAGPNQPQHF.

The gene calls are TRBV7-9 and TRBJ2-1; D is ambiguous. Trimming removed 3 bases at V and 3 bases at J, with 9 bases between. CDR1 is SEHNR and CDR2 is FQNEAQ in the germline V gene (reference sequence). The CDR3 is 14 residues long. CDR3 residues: CASSLGSRYNEQFF. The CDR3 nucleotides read TGTGCCAGCAGCTTGGGTAGCCGCTACAATGAGCAGTTCTTC.

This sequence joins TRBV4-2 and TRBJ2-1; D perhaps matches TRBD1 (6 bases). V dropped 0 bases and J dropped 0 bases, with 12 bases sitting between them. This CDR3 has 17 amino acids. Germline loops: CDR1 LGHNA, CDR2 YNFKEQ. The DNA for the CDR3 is TGTGCCAGCAGCCAAGAACCCACAGGGTACTCCTACAATGAGCAGTTCTTC. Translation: CASSQEPTGYSYNEQFF.

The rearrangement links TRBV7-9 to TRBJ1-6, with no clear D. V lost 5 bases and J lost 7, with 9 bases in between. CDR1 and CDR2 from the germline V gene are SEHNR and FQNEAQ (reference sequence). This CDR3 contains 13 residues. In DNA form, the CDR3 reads TGTGCCAGCAGCCCTTCCTTAAATTCACCCCTCCACTTT. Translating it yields CASSPSLNSPLHF.

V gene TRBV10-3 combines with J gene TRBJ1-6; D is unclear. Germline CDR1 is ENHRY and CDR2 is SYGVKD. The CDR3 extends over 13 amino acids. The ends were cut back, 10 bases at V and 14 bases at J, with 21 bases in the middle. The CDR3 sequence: CATKEDGLGTLHF. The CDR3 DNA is TGTGCCACGAAGGAGGACGGGCTGGGGACCCTCCACTTT.

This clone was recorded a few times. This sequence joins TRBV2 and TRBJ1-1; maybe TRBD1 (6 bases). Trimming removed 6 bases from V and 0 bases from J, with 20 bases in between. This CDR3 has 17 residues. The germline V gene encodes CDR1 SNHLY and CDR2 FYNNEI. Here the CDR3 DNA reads TGTGCCAGCAGGGTGACAGGATCCCCTTTAATGAACACTGAAGCTTTCTTT. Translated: CASRVTGSPLMNTEAFF.

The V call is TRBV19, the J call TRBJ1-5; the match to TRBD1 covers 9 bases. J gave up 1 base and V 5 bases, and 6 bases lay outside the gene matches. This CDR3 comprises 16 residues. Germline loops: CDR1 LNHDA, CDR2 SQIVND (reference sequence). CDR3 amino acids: CASSPTGGGSNQPQHF. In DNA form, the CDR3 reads TGTGCCAGTAGTCCAACAGGGGGCGGCAGCAATCAGCCCCAGCATTTT.

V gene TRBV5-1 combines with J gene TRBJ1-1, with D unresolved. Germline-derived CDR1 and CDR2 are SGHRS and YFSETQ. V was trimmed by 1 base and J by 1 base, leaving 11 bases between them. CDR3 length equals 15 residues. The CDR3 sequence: CASSLTIRQNTEAFF. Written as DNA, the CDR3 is TGCGCCAGCAGCTTGACAATTAGACAGAACACTGAAGCTTTCTTT.

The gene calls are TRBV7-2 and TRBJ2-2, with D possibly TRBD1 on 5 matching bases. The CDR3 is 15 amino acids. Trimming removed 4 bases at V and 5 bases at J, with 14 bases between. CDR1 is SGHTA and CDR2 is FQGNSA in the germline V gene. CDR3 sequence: CASSWGRLGTGELFF. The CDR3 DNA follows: TGTGCCAGCAGCTGGGGCCGTCTAGGAACCGGGGAGCTGTTTTTT.

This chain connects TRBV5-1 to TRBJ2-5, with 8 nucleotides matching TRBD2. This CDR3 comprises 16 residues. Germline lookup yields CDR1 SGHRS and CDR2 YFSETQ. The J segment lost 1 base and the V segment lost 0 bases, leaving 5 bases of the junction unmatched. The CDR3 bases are TGCGCCAGCAGCTTGGGCCAGCGGGGGCCCCAAGAGACCCAGTACTTC. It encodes CASSLGQRGPQETQYF. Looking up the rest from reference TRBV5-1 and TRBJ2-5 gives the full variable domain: KAGVTQTPRYLIKTRGQQVTLSCSPISGHRSVSWYQQTPGQGLQFLFEYFSETQRNKGNFPGRFSGRQFSNSRSEMNVSTLELGDSALYLCASSLGQRGPQETQYFGPGTRLLVL.

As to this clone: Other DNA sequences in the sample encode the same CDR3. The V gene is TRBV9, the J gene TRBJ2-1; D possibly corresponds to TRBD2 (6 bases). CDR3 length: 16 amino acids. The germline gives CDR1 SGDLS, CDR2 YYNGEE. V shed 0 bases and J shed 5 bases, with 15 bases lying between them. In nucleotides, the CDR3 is TGTGCCAGCAGCGTAGGGTTAGCGGCCAACAACAATGAGCAGTTCTTC. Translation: CASSVGLAANNNEQFF.

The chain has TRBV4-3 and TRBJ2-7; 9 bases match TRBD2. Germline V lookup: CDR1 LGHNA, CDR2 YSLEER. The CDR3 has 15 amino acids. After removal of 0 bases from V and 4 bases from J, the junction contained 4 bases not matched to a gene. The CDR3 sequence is CASSQDVTSGYEQYF. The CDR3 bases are TGCGCCAGCAGCCAAGATGTTACTAGCGGGTACGAGCAGTACTTC.

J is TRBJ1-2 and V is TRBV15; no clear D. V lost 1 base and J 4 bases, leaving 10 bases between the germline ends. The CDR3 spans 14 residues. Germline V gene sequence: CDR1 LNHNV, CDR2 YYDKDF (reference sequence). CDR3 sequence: CATSRGTGSYGYTF. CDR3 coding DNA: TGTGCCACCAGCAGAGGTACGGGGAGCTATGGCTACACCTTC.

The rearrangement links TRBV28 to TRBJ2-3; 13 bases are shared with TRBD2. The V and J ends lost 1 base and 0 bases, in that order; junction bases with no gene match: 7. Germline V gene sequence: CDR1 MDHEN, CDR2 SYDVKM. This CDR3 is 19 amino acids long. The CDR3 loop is CASSLFWRTSGSSTDTQYF. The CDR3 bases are TGTGCCAGCAGTTTATTCTGGAGGACTAGCGGGAGCAGCACAGATACGCAGTATTTT.

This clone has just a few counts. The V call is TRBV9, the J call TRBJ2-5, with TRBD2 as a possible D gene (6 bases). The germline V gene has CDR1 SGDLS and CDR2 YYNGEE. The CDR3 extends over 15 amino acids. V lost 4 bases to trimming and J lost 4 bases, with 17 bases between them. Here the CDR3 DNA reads TGTGCCAGCAGCACGGGGACTGTTCGGCCAGAGACCCAGTACTTC. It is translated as CASSTGTVRPETQYF.

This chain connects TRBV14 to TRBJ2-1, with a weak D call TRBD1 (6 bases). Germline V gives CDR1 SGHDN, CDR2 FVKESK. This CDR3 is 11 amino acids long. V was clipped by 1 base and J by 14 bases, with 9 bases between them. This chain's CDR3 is CASSQGGQEFF. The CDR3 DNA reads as TGTGCCAGCAGCCAAGGGGGGCAGGAGTTCTTC.

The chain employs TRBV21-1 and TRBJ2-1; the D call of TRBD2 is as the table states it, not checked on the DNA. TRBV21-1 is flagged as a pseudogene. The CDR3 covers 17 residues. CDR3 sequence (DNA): TGTGCCAGCAGCCCCCAGGACCTAGCGGGACAGGTCTATGAGCAGTTCTTC. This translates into CASSPQDLAGQVYEQFF.

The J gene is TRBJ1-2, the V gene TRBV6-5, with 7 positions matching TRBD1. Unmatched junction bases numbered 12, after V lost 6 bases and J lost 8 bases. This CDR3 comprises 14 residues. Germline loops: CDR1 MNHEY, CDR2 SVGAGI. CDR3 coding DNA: TGTGCCAGCAGCTCCCTAGACAGGGTTAGCGGCTACACCTTC. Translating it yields CASSSLDRVSGYTF.